Presented here are 6 T cell receptor beta chains from one specimen sequenced in a study of blood T cell repertoires in COVID-19. Measured with immunoSEQ multiplex PCR; TCRdb has only the in-frame clones, and not every one. The sample records some 350,000 clones, over 70% being singletons. The sequenced sample was PBMCs or T cells enriched from blood (not recorded which). The receptors were gathered from a man aged 30-40 years who had recovered from COVID-19.

The CDR3 loop reads CASSLGQQRAGANVLTF. CDR3 sequence (DNA): TGTGCCAGCAGCTTAGGACAGCAAAGGGCTGGGGCCAACGTCCTGACTTTC. This chain uses TRBV7-9 with TRBJ2-6, with a weak D call TRBD1 (5 bases). V was pared by 1 base and J by 2 bases, with 12 bases between. Germline V gene sequence: CDR1 SEHNR, CDR2 FQNEAQ (reference sequence). The CDR3 sequence is 17 residues long.

This rearrangement joins TRBV11-2 to TRBJ2-3; 7 nucleotides align to TRBD1. Germline CDR1 and CDR2: SGHAT and FQNNGV. This CDR3 has 14 amino acids. The trim removed 6 bases at V and 1 base at J, leaving 4 bases unmatched. CDR3 DNA sequence: TGTGCCAGCAGGGGACAGCTCCGCACAGATACGCAGTATTTT. This encodes CASRGQLRTDTQYF.

The J gene is TRBJ1-2, the V gene TRBV6-5; no definite D call. There are 15 residues in the CDR3. Germline V gene lookup returns CDR1 MNHEY and CDR2 SVGAGI. Trimming took off 7 bases at V and 8 bases at J, with 23 bases between the two ends. CDR3 sequence reads: CASTGLYAPAGGYTF. The CDR3 bases are TGTGCCAGCACAGGTCTTTACGCCCCCGCGGGAGGCTACACCTTC.

V gene TRBV28 combines with J gene TRBJ1-1; D is possibly TRBD1 (5 bases). Germline values: CDR1 MDHEN, CDR2 SYDVKM. The CDR3 sequence is 14 residues long. The V and J ends lost 5 bases and 7 bases respectively, with 17 bases between them. The CDR3 region is CASSQTGLPIEAFF. The CDR3 DNA reads TGTGCCAGCAGTCAAACGGGACTCCCTATTGAAGCTTTCTTT.

Points on this clone: Distinct nucleotide sequences in the sample also encode this CDR3. The V and J genes are TRBV5-1 and TRBJ1-1; D perhaps matches TRBD1 (6 bases). The germline CDR1 and CDR2 sequences are SGHRS and YFSETQ. The CDR3 has 14 amino acids. The V gene lost 0 bases and the J gene lost 0 bases, with 6 bases spanning the gap. CDR3 sequence (DNA): TGCGCCAGCAGCTTGGACAGGGTGAACACTGAAGCTTTCTTT. It codes for CASSLDRVNTEAFF. Together with reference TRBV5-1 and TRBJ1-1, the CDR3 gives the full variable domain: KAGVTQTPRYLIKTRGQQVTLSCSPISGHRSVSWYQQTPGQGLQFLFEYFSETQRNKGNFPGRFSGRQFSNSRSEMNVSTLELGDSALYLCASSLDRVNTEAFFGQGTRLTVV.

The chain uses TRBV28 and TRBJ2-6; 7 positions match TRBD1. The length of the CDR3 is 17 residues. V lost 5 bases to trimming and J lost 0 bases; unmatched junction nucleotides: 7. Germline V gene data show CDR1 as MDHEN and CDR2 as SYDVKM. The CDR3 region is CASSLRQGFSGANVLTF. The CDR3 DNA is TGTGCCAGCAGTCTACGACAGGGCTTCTCTGGGGCCAACGTCCTGACTTTC. Supplemented by reference TRBV28 and TRBJ2-6, the full variable domain reads DVKVTQSSRYLVKRTGEKVFLECVQDMDHENMFWYRQDPGLGLRLIYFSYDVKMKEKGDIPEGYSVSREKKERFSLILESASTNQTSMYLCASSLRQGFSGANVLTFGAGSRLTVL.